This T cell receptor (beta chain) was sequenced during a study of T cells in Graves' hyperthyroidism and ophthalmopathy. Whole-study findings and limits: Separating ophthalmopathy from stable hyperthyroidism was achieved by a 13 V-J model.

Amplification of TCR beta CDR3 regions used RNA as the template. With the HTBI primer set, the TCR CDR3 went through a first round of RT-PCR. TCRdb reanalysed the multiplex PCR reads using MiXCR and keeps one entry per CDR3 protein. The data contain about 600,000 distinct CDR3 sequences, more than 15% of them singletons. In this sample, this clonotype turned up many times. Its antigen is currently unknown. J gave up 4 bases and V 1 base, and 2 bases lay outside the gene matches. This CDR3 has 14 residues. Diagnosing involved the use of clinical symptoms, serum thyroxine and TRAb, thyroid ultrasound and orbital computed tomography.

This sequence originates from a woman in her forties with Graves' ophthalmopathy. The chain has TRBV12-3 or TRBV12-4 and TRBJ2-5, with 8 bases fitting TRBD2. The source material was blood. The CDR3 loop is CASSLVAGGETQYF. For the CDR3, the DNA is TGTGCCAGCAGTTTAGTGGCGGGAGGAGAGACCCAGTACTTC.